What follows are 7 T cell receptor beta chains derived from one specimen sequenced in a study of vaccination and CD4 T cells after COVID-19. Treatment noted: approximately nine-day PBMC culture with coronavirus spike peptide pools or control peptides (ViraFEST assay). The antigens these receptors bind are not known. Sequenced with the Oncomine TCR Beta short-read assay was DNA taken from cultured CD4+ T cells. TCRdb re-derived calls from the PCR reads in MiXCR, one entry per CDR3 protein. Seen here are about 15,000 distinct CDR3 sequences, approximately 61% observed once, and the top ten hold approximately 15%. Sequenced material: CD4+ T cells from blood, cultured in vitro. These receptors were collected from a human donor who had recovered from COVID-19.

This clonotype was recorded only once. The chain couples TRBV2 to TRBJ1-1; D gene uncertain. The CDR3 spans 14 residues. Germline V lookup: CDR1 SNHLY, CDR2 FYNNEI. V was shortened by 9 bases and J by 1 base, with 15 bases between the two germline ends. The CDR3 is CASRTPASNTEAFF. Written as DNA, the CDR3 is TGTGCCAGTAGAACGCCAGCCTCGAACACTGAAGCTTTCTTT.

The chain joins TRBV25-1 to TRBJ2-5; D is unresolved. Trimming removed 1 base at V and 3 bases at J, with 15 bases between. The germline V gene has CDR1 MGHDK and CDR2 SYGVNS. The CDR3 has 16 residues. The CDR3 DNA sequence: TGTGCCAGCAGTGAATCTACCTGGGGTGTTGAAGAGACCCAGTACTTC. Translating it yields CASSESTWGVEETQYF.

This clonotype came up a few times. The CDR3 bases are TGTGCCAGCAAAGATAGCGGGAACACCGGGGAGCTGTTTTTT. Translated, it gives CASKDSGNTGELFF. V and J are TRBV6-1 and TRBJ2-2; D perhaps matches TRBD2 (6 bases). The CDR3 is 14 residues long. Germline V gene lookup returns CDR1 MNHNS and CDR2 SASEGT. Trimming removed 7 bases at V and 1 base at J, with 10 bases between.

By its share, this clonotype is large (0.1 to 1%). The V gene is TRBV7-2, the J gene TRBJ1-5; D ambiguous. V lost 3 bases to trimming and J lost 2 bases, with 11 bases between them. The CDR3 totals 15 residues. Germline V gene sequence: CDR1 SGHTA, CDR2 FQGNSA. The DNA of the CDR3 is TGTGCCAGCAGCTTGGACTTGGACGGCAATCAGCCCCAGCATTTT. This codes for CASSLDLDGNQPQHF.

In DNA form, the CDR3 reads TGCAGTGCTCCTACACCCCAGCAGGTCTACAATGAGCAGTTCTTC. It translates to CSAPTPQQVYNEQFF. V and J are TRBV20-1 and TRBJ2-1; unclear D gene. V lost 5 bases and J lost 3, with 17 bases in between. Germline-derived CDR1 and CDR2 are DFQATT and SNEGSKA (reference sequence). This CDR3 spans 15 amino acids.

The chain employs TRBV12-3 or TRBV12-4 and TRBJ2-7, with 7 bases matching TRBD2. This CDR3 spans 16 amino acids. V was clipped by 3 bases and J by 5 bases; unmatched bases: 13. CDR3 protein: CASSLSSAGFFNEQYF. CDR3 nucleotides: TGTGCCAGCAGTTTGTCTTCAGCGGGATTTTTCAACGAGCAGTACTTC.

The chain joins TRBV28 to TRBJ1-1, with 9 bases aligning to TRBD1. Germline-derived CDR1 and CDR2 are MDHEN and SYDVKM. V was pared by 7 bases and J by 2 bases, with 5 bases of the junction left unmatched. The CDR3 consists of 14 residues. Here the CDR3 reads CASTVDRGNTEAFF. CDR3 in DNA: TGTGCCAGCACCGTGGACAGGGGAAACACTGAAGCTTTCTTT.